This T cell receptor beta chain is from a study of graft-versus-host responses after intestinal transplantation. V lost 3 bases and J lost 3, with 12 bases in between. The CDR3 runs to 15 residues. Per germline, CDR1 MDHEN and CDR2 SYDVKM. General study findings and limits: HvG clone declines early post-transplant were associated with peak circulating GvH levels. Present in recipient marrow, GvH clones included some that appeared first in ileum or blood.

TCRdb's copy holds only in-frame clones and misses some; the assay was immunoSEQ multiplex PCR. The sample records around 95,000 clones, less than 90% being singletons. Turning to this clone: Its antigen is as yet unknown.

J is TRBJ2-4 and V is TRBV28; either TRBD1 or TRBD2 may fit D (5 bases each). The sample here was unstimulated CD4+ T cells sorted from spleen or lymph node cells, taken before transplant. The sequence was collected from a human donor who was the organ donor for an intestinal transplant. CDR3 nucleotides: TGTGCCAGCAGTTTTGGGGGTTTGGGCAAAAACATTCAGTACTTC. It is translated as CASSFGGLGKNIQYF.